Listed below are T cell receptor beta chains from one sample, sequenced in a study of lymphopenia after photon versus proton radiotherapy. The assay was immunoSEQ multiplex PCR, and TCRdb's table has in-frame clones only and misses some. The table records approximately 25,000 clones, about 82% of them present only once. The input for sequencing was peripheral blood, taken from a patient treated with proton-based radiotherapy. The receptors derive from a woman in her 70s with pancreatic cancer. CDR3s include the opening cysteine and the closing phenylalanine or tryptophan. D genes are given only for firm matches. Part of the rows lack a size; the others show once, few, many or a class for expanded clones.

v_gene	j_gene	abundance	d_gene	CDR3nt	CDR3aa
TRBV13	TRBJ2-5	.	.	TGTGCCAGCAGCTCCCGGGCAGGGACGGAGACCCAGTACTTC	CASSSRAGTETQYF
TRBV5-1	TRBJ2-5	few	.	TGCGCCAGCAGCTTCGCAGGGGACGAGACCCAGTACTTC	CASSFAGDETQYF
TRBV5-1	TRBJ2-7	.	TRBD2	TGCGCCAGCAGCTTGGCCGTTGCGGGAGGGCCGCACGAGCAGTACTTC	CASSLAVAGGPHEQYF
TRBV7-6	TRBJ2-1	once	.	TGTGCCAGCAGCAAAACCCCCCCCGGCGAGCAGTTCTTC	CASSKTPPGEQFF
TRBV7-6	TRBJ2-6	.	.	TGTGCCAGCAGCTTAGATCCGGGCACCATCTCTGGGGCCAACGTCCTGACTTTC	CASSLDPGTISGANVLTF
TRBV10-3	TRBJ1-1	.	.	TGTGCCATCAGTGAGCCGGAGAACACTGAAGCTTTCTTT	CAISEPENTEAFF
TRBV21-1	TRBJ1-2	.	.	TGTGCCAGCAAGCAGGGGCCACCCAACTATGGCTACACCTTC	CASKQGPPNYGYTF
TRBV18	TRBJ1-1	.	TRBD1	TGTGCCAGCTCACCCGTTGGACAGGGGAACACTGAAGCTTTCTTT	CASSPVGQGNTEAFF
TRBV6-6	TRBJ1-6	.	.	TGTGCCAGCTTGGCAGACAGACGGAATTCACCCCTCCACTTT	CASLADRRNSPLHF
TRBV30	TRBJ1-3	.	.	TGTGCCTGGAGTGTATCCGAACCCATATATTTT	CAWSVSEPIYF
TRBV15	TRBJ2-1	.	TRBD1	TGTGCCACCAGCAGAGGGGCGGCGGGACAGGGCTACAATGAGCAGTTCTTC	CATSRGAAGQGYNEQFF
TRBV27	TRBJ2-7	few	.	TGTGCCAGCAGTTTTGGGGGTCCATCCTACGAGCAGTACTTC	CASSFGGPSYEQYF
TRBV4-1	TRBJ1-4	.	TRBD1	TGCGCCAGCAGCCACACATCGGGACAGCTAAATGAAAAACTGTTTTTT	CASSHTSGQLNEKLFF
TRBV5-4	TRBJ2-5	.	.	TGTGCCAGCGCAGACTGGACAGAAGAGACCCAGTACTTC	CASADWTEETQYF
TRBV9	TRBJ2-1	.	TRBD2	TGTGCCAGCAGCGTAGTGCGGGAGGGCTACAATGAGCAGTTCTTC	CASSVVREGYNEQFF
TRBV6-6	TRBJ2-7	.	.	TGTGCCAGCAGTTACTCGCTAGGGATCGGCGAGCAGTACTTC	CASSYSLGIGEQYF
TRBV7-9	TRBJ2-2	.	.	TGTGCCAGCAGCTTCCCCCCGGCAAACTCGAACACCGGGGAGCTGTTTTTT	CASSFPPANSNTGELFF